The following is a T cell receptor beta chain sequence with its context. A sample-barcoded 5' primer and a J-beta primer mix were used in a second PCR of about 7 to 12 cycles. TCRdb reprocessed the 5' RACE reads with MiXCR, giving one entry per CDR3 protein. The table records some 1.1 million distinct CDR3 sequences, 30% to 40% of them present only once. The data were obtained in a study of blood T cells in healthy people across ages. The authors drew 8.5 to 10 milliliters of peripheral blood from each donor. V lost 2 bases and J 5 bases, leaving 16 bases between the germline ends. Per germline, CDR1 MNHEY and CDR2 SMNVEV (reference sequence). The CDR3 runs to 16 residues.

The sequence came from a man aged 18 to 29 in good health. Sequencing was done on a sample of blood. J is TRBJ1-5 and V is TRBV27, with D tentatively TRBD1 (5 bases). The CDR3 reads CASSLGGGRIDQPQHF. CDR3 DNA: TGTGCCAGCAGTTTAGGGGGGGGAAGAATTGATCAGCCCCAGCATTTT.